This T cell receptor beta chain is from a study of breast tumors, draining lymph nodes, adjacent tissues (dated by TCRdb to about 2016). With respect to the entire study: Breast cancer patients provided tumor, adjacent nontumor tissue and axillary lymph nodes, and the study compared the TCR beta repertoires across these three sources. The study aimed to assess the relationships and possible T-cell exchange between tumor, surrounding tissue and draining lymph node repertoires in human breast cancer. What the work shows at the level of the full study, not this receptor alone: The data were judged consistent with most tumor T cells deriving from the lymph node and then expanding within tumor tissue. T-cell repertoire diversity in tumors was found to be lower than in lymph nodes but higher than in nontumor tissue, and preferential V and J gene usage was observed. The conclusion that tumor T cells originate in lymph nodes was framed as consistent with a hypothesis rather than directly demonstrated. Tumor and nontumor tissue repertoires were found to be significantly more similar in luminal-like than in basal-like breast cancer.

The CDR3 goes from the cysteine to the phenylalanine over 13 residues. Solely the CDR3 DNA is kept, with 39 bases framed from the first base. Reading the germline V gene gives CDR1 KGHSH and CDR2 LQKENI. V lost 1 base and J lost 7 bases; the stretch between them is 8 bases long. This clonotype was observed many times. The specificity of this receptor is unknown. Base qualities were left out, and no much larger clone turns up one base away. The axillary draining lymph nodes of breast cancer patients were the source of the lymph node samples. Sequencing used an Illumina HiSeq 2000. Multiplex PCR amplification was used to generate the TCR beta chain libraries. The amplified TCR beta chain products were analyzed by high-throughput sequencing. TCRdb trimmed the raw reads at Q25, called clones with MiXCR and kept productive beta chains. Rows are unified per CDR3 protein, each entry keeping the most common DNA and genes. A total of some 150,000 distinct CDR3 sequences appear in this sample, roughly 35% of them only once. The ten largest clones capture about 3.8% of the sample.

The receptor chain draws on TRBV18 and TRBJ2-1, with the D gene call left open. This clonotype was sampled from a female donor with breast cancer. Some clones in this sample may be carry-over from other donors' samples. Sequenced: axillary lymph node tissue. The nucleotides read TGTGCCAGCTCACCACAGTCGGGTAATGAGCAGTTCTTC. This encodes CASSPQSGNEQFF.